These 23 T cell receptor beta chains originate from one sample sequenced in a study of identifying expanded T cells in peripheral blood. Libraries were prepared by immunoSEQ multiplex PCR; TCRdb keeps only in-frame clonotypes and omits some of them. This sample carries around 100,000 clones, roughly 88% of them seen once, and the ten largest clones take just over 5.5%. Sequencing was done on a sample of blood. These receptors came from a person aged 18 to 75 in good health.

The DNA for the CDR3 is TGTGCCAGCAGCTTAGCCCCGGGTGAGCAGTTCTTC. The encoded protein is CASSLAPGEQFF. This chain links TRBV7-2 with TRBJ2-1, with no clear D. V lost 0 bases and J 9 bases, leaving 6 bases between the germline ends. There are 12 residues in the CDR3. Germline CDR1 is SGHTA and CDR2 is FQGNSA.

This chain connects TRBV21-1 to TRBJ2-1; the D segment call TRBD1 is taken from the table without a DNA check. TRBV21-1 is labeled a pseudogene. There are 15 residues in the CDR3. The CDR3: CASSTQGARYNEQFF. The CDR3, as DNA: TGTGCCAGCAGCACGCAGGGGGCCCGATACAATGAGCAGTTCTTC.

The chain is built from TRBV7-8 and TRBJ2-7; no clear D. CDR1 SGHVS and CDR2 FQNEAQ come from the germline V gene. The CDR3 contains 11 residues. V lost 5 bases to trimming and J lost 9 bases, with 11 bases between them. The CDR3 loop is CASSIDQTQYF. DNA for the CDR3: TGTGCCAGCAGCATCGACCAGACGCAGTACTTC. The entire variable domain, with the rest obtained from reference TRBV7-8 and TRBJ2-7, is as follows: GAGVSQSPRYKVAKRGQDVALRCDPISGHVSLFWYQQALGQGPEFLTYFQNEAQLDKSGLPSDRFFAERPEGSVSTLKIQRTQQEDSAVYLCASSIDQTQYFGPGTRLTVT.

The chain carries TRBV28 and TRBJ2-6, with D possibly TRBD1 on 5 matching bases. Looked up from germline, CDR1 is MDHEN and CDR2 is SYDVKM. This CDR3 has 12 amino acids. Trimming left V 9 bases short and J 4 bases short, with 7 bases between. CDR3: CASGAGANVLTF. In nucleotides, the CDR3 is TGTGCCAGTGGGGCCGGGGCCAACGTCCTGACTTTC.

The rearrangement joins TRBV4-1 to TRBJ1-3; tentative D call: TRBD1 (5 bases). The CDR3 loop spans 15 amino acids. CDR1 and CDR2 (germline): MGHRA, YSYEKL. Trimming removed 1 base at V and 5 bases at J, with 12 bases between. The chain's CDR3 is CASSQVEGYRNTIYF. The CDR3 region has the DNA TGCGCCAGCAGCCAAGTAGAGGGGTATAGAAACACCATATATTTT.

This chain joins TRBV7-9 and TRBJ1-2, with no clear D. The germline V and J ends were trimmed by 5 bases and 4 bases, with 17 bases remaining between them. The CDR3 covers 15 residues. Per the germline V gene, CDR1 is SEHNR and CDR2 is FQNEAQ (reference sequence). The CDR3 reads CASSPADRDSYGYTF. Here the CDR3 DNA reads TGTGCCAGCAGCCCAGCAGACCGAGATAGCTATGGCTACACCTTC.

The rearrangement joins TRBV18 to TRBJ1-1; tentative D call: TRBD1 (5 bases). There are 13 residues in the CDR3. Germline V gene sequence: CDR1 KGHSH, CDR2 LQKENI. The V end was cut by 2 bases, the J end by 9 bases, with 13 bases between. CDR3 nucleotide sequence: TGTGCCAGCTCACCAGGGACCGTCCGTCAAGCTTTCTTT. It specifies CASSPGTVRQAFF.

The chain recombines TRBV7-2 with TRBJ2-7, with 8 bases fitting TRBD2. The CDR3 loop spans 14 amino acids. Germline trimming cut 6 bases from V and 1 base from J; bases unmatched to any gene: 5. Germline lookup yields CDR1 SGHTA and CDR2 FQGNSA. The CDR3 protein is CASSRSGDSYEQYF. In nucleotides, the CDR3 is TGTGCCAGCAGTCGTAGCGGGGATTCCTACGAGCAGTACTTC.

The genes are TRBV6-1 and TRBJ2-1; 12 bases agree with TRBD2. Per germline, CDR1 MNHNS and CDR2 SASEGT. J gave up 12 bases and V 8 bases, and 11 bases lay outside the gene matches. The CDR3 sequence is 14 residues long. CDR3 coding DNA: TGTGCCAGCTGGGGACTAGCGGGCTCAACGAGGCAGTTCTTC. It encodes CASWGLAGSTRQFF.

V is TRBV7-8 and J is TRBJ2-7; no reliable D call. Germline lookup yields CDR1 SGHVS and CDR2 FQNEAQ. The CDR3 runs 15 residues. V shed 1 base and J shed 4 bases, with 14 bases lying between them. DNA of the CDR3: TGTGCCAGCAGCTTAGAGGCTCCGGGTCTTTACGAGCAGTACTTC. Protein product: CASSLEAPGLYEQYF.

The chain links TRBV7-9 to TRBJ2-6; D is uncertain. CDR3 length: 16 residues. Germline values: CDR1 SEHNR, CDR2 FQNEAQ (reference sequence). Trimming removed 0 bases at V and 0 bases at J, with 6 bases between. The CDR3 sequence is CASSLALPSGANVLTF. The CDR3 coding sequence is TGTGCCAGCAGCTTAGCCCTCCCCTCTGGGGCCAACGTCCTGACTTTC.

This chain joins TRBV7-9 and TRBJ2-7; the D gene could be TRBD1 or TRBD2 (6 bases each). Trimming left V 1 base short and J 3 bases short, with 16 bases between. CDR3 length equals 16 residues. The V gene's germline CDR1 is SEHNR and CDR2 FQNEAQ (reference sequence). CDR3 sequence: CASSLDLVGGIYEQYF. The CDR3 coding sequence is TGTGCCAGCAGCTTAGATCTCGTAGGGGGGATCTACGAGCAGTACTTC.

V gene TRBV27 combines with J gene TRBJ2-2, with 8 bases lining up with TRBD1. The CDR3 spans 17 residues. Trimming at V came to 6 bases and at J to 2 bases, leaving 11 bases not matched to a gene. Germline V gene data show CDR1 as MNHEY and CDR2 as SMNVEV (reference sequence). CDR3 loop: CASRQDRAPSNTGELFF. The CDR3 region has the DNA TGTGCCAGCAGACAGGACAGGGCCCCCTCTAACACCGGGGAGCTGTTTTTT.

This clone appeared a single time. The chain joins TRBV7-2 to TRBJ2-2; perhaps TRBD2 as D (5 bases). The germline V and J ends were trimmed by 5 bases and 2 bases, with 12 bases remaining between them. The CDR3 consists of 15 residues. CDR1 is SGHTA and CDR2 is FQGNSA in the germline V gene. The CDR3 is CASSLRLPNTGELFF. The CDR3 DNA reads TGTGCCAGCAGCCTGAGACTACCTAACACCGGGGAGCTGTTTTTT.

CDR3 sequence: CASSVASQGVSTEAFF. The CDR3, as DNA: TGTGCCAGCAGCGTAGCCAGCCAAGGGGTATCCACTGAAGCTTTCTTT. The rearrangement joins TRBV9 to TRBJ1-1, with D tentatively TRBD1 (5 bases). Trimming left V 0 bases short and J 4 bases short, with 16 bases between. The CDR3 covers 16 residues. CDR1 and CDR2 from the germline V gene are SGDLS and YYNGEE. Full variable domain (remainder filled in from reference TRBV9 and TRBJ1-1): DSGVTQTPKHLITATGQRVTLRCSPRSGDLSVYWYQQSLDQGLQFLIQYYNGEERAKGNILERFSAQQFPDLHSELNLSSLELGDSALYFCASSVASQGVSTEAFFGQGTRLTVV.

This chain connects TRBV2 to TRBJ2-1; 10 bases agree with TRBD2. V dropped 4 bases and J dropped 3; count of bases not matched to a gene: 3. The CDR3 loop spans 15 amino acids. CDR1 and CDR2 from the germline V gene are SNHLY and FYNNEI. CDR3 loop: CASSAGTSDYNEQFF. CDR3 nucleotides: TGTGCCAGCAGTGCCGGGACTAGCGACTACAATGAGCAGTTCTTC.

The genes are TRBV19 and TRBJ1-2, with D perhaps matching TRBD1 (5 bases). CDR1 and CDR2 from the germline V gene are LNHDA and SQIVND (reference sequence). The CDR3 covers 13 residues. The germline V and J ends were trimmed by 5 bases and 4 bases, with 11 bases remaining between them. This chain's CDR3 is CASSYGTAYGYTF. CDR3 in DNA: TGTGCCAGTAGTTACGGGACGGCCTATGGCTACACCTTC.

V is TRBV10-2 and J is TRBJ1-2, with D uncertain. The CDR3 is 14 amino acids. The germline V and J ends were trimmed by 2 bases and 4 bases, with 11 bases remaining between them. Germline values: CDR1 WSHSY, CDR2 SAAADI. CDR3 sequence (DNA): TGCGCCAGCAGTGAGCAGGACCTGGTCTATGGCTACACCTTC. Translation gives CASSEQDLVYGYTF.

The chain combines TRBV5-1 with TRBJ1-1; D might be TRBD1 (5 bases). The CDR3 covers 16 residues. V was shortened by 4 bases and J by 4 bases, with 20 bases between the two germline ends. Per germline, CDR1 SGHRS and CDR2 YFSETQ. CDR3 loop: CASSPSAVSGATEAFF. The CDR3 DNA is TGCGCCAGCAGCCCCAGTGCGGTCTCCGGGGCCACTGAAGCTTTCTTT.

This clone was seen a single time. The CDR3: CASSTGTVPQETQYF. In DNA, the CDR3 is TGTGCCAGTAGTACGGGGACAGTGCCCCAAGAGACCCAGTACTTC. The gene calls are TRBV19 and TRBJ2-5; TRBD1 matches 7 bases. Looked up from germline, CDR1 is LNHDA and CDR2 is SQIVND (reference sequence). CDR3 length: 15 amino acids. V lost 4 bases and J lost 1; bases outside the gene matches: 6.

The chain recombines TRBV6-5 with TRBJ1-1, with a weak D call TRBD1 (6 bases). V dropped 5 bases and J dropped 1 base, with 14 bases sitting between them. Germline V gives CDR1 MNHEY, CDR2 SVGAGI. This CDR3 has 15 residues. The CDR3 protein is CASSLDQGTNTEAFF. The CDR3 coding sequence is TGTGCCAGCAGTCTGGACCAGGGGACGAACACTGAAGCTTTCTTT.

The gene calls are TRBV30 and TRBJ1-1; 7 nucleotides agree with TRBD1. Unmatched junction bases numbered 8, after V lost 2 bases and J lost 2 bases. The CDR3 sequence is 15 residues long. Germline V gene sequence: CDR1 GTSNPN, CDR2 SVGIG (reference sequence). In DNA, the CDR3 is TGTGCCTGGAGTTCAGGGGGGTGGGGCAACACTGAAGCTTTCTTT. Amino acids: CAWSSGGWGNTEAFF.

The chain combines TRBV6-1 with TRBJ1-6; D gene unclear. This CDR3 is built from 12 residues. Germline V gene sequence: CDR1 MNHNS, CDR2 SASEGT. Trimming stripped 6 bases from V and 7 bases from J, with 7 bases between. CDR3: CASRQSNSPLHF. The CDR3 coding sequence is TGTGCCAGCAGGCAGAGCAATTCACCCCTCCACTTT.